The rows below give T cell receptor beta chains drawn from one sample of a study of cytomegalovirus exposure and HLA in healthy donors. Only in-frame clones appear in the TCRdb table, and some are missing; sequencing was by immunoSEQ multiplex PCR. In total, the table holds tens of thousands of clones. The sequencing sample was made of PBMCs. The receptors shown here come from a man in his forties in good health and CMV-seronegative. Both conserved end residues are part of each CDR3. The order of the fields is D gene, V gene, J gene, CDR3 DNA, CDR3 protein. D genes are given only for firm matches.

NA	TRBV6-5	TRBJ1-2	TGTGCCAGCAGTTACATGTCGGTGTACTATGGCTACACCTTC	CASSYMSVYYGYTF
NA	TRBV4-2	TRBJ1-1	TGTGCCAGCAGCCAAGATGTTTCAGGGGAGAACACTGAAGCTTTCTTT	CASSQDVSGENTEAFF
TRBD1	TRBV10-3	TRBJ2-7	TGTGCCATCAGTCCGACAGGGATCTACGAGCAGTACTTC	CAISPTGIYEQYF
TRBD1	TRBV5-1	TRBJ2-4	TGCGCCAGCAGCCGCTCTCGGGAACAGGGGCCAAACATTCAGTACTTC	CASSRSREQGPNIQYF
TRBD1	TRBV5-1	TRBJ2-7	TGCGCCAGCAGCCCCTCCCTGACAGGGAACGAGCAGTACTTC	CASSPSLTGNEQYF
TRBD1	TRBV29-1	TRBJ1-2	TGCAGCGTACCAGACAGGGGCGGAACTAACTATGGCTACACCTTC	CSVPDRGGTNYGYTF
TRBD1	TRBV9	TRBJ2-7	TGTGCCAGCAGCAACCGGGACAGAGACTCCTACGAGCAGTACTTC	CASSNRDRDSYEQYF
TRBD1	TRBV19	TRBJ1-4	TGTGCCAGTAGTATACGGGACAGCGAAAAACTGTTTTTT	CASSIRDSEKLFF
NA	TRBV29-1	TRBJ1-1	TGCAGCGTTGAAGTACCCAGGGGATGGAACACTGAAGCTTTCTTT	CSVEVPRGWNTEAFF
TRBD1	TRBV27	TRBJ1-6	TGTGCCAGCAGTTGGGACAGGGGGTCACCCCTCCACTTT	CASSWDRGSPLHF
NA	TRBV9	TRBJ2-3	TGTGCCAGCAGCGTAGTACCAGACACAGATACGCAGTATTTT	CASSVVPDTDTQYF
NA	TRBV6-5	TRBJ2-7	TGTGCCAGCAGTTACTCTCGGGCAGGGTTGGGCGAGCAGTACTTC	CASSYSRAGLGEQYF
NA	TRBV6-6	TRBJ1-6	TGTGCCAGCAGCCCCGGCCAGGGCTATAATTCACCCCTCCACTTT	CASSPGQGYNSPLHF
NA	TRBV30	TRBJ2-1	TGTGCCTGGAGTGGAGCAGGGACCTACAATGAGCAGTTCTTC	CAWSGAGTYNEQFF
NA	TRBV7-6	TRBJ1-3	TGTGCCAGCAGCCCCTGGACAGTAAACTCTGGAAACACCATATATTTT	CASSPWTVNSGNTIYF
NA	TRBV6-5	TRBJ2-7	TGTGCCAGCAGTTACGACGGAGTTTCCTACGAGCAGTACTTC	CASSYDGVSYEQYF
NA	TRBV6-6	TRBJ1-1	TGTGCCAGCAGTTACACAGGTTTCACTGAAGCTTTCTTT	CASSYTGFTEAFF
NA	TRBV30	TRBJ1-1	TGTGCCTCCCCGGGGGAGAACACTGAAGCTTTCTTT	CASPGENTEAFF
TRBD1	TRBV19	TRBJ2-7	TGTGCCAGTAGAGGACAGGGTTCCTACGAGCAGTACTTC	CASRGQGSYEQYF
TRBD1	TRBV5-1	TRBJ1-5	TGCGCCAGCAGCGTAGGGGATGCAGGGGGCTCTCAGCCCCAGCATTTT	CASSVGDAGGSQPQHF
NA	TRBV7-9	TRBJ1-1	TGTGCCAGCAGCTTAGCAGGGGAAACTGAAGCTTTCTTT	CASSLAGETEAFF
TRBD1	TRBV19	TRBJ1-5	TGTGCCAGTAAGACGGGACAGGAATATCAGCCCCAGCATTTT	CASKTGQEYQPQHF
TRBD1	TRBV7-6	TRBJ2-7	TGTGCCAGCAGCTTCGGACAGGGCTACGAGCAGTACTTC	CASSFGQGYEQYF
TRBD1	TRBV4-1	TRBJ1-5	TGCGCCAGCAGCCCGAGATTAGGGACAGAGTATAGCAATCAGCCCCAGCATTTT	CASSPRLGTEYSNQPQHF
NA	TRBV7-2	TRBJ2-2	TGTGCCAGCAGCTTGACTAGGATAACCGGGGAGCTGTTTTTT	CASSLTRITGELFF
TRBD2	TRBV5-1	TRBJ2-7	TGCGCCAGCAGCTTCGCCCCCTCGGCTAGCGGGGGCGACGAGCAGTACTTC	CASSFAPSASGGDEQYF
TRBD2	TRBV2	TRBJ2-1	TGTGCCAGTTCGCGGACTAGGAACGGTGAGCAGTTCTTC	CASSRTRNGEQFF
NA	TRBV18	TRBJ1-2	TGTGCCAGCTCACCAAAGGGGGAAAGTGGCTACACCTTC	CASSPKGESGYTF
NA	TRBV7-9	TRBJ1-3	TGTGCCAGCAGCTCCTGGACAGCCCTCTCTGGAAACACCATATATTTT	CASSSWTALSGNTIYF
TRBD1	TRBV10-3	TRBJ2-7	TGTGCCATCAATATGGGACAGAACTACGAGCAGTACTTC	CAINMGQNYEQYF
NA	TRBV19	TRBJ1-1	TGTGCCAGTAGTATAGACCTCGGCACTGAAGCTTTCTTT	CASSIDLGTEAFF
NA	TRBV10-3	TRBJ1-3	TGTGCCATCAGTGAGTCCTCAAACACCATATATTTT	CAISESSNTIYF
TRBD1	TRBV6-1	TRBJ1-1	TGTGCCAGCAGCACGGGACAGTACGAAGCTTTCTTT	CASSTGQYEAFF
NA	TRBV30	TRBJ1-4	TGTGCCTGGAGGGAACCCCCCCGACACAGGGTCTCTAATGAAAAACTGTTTTTT	CAWREPPRHRVSNEKLFF
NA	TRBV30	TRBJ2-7	TGTGCGGCATCCGGGACAAAACACTCCTACGAGCAGTACTTC	CAASGTKHSYEQYF
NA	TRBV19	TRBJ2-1	TGTGCCAGTAGTATCGGGGTGGGGAATGAGCAGTTCTTC	CASSIGVGNEQFF
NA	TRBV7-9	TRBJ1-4	TGTGCCAGCAGCTTAGGGTCAGCAACTAATGAAAAACTGTTTTTT	CASSLGSATNEKLFF
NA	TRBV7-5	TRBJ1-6	TGTGCCAGAAGCTTAGGGGAGTGGAGAAGTGATAATTCACCCCTCCACTTT	CARSLGEWRSDNSPLHF
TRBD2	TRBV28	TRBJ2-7	TGTGCCAGCAGCTTAGCGGGGGTGGCCTACGAGCAGTACTTC	CASSLAGVAYEQYF
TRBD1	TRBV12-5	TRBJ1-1	TGTGCTAGTGGTTTGGGACAGGGGGACGACACTGAAGCTTTCTTT	CASGLGQGDDTEAFF
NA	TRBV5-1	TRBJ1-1	TGCGCCAGCAGCTACACCTTGAACACTGAAGCTTTCTTT	CASSYTLNTEAFF
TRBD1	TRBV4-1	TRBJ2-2	TGCGCCAGCAGCCAACCTTCAGGGGGCCCGACCGGGGAGCTGTTTTTT	CASSQPSGGPTGELFF
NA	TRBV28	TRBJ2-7	TGTGCCAGCAGTTCCCCCACGACGGGGGGACACTACGAGCAGTACTTC	CASSSPTTGGHYEQYF
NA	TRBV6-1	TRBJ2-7	TGTGCCAGCAGTCTGAGGTCGGGGATCTACGAGCAGTACTTC	CASSLRSGIYEQYF
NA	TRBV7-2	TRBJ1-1	TGTGCCAGCCTCTCGGGGGGCGCTAACTACCCTGAAGCTTTCTTT	CASLSGGANYPEAFF
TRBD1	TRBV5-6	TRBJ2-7	TGTGCCAGCAGCTCCTACGGGACAGGGGGGAGGGAGCAGTACTTC	CASSSYGTGGREQYF